This T cell receptor beta chain was identified in a study of T cell repertoires in cytomegalovirus infection (dated by TCRdb to between 2019 and 2020). Study-level background: Donor HLA type was relevant to the analysis, because carriage of CMV infection together with the matching HLA type was indicated by public TCR beta signatures.

Overall study outcomes, separate from this receptor: In both this cohort and an independent roughly 350-donor cohort, the cumulative frequency of public TCR beta family members distinguished carriers of CMV infection plus the relevant HLA type. The ex vivo response was dominated by HLA-C-restricted CMV-specific TCR beta clonotypes, which also provided the single most frequent clonotype in two of eight donors.

Details on this clonotype: Its antigen remains undetermined. There are no base qualities to consult, and no much larger clone falls within one base.

The run used an Illumina HiSeq 1500. TCRdb reprocessed the public reads (quality trimming at Q25 with fastp, clone calling with MiXCR) and kept in-frame beta chains. Records with the same CDR3 protein are collapsed into one entry carrying the most frequent genes and DNA. This sample holds around 290,000 distinct CDR3 sequences; 25% were observed only once. Over 11% of the sample lies in the top ten. The germline V gene encodes CDR1 SGHAT and CDR2 FQNNGV. V loses 5 bases of germline sequence and J loses 11 bases, and the interval between the two ends is 21 bases. The CDR3 has 14 amino acids, counting the end cysteine and phenylalanine. The retained sequence is limited to the CDR3, 42 bases, with the frame set at the first base.

Recombination linked TRBV11-2 to TRBJ2-5; the D assignment is uncertain and may be TRBD1 or TRBD2, with 5 bases supporting each. The TCR sequence derives from a human donor in good health (CMV status not recorded). Some clones in this sample may be carry-over from other donors' samples. The source material was PBMCs. The CDR3 reads CASSGTPGPLSQYF. The DNA reads TGTGCCAGCAGCGGGACCCCGGGGCCCCTATCTCAGTACTTC.